This TCR beta chain originates from a study of blood T cell repertoires in COVID-19 (TCRdb year 2020). For context, the study as a whole: Samples from collaborators originated in the United States, Italy and Spain and spanned both the acute and convalescent phases of COVID-19. The material from the prospective study consisted of cDNA or gDNA derived from T cells, B-cell-depleted T cells, or PBMCs. The dataset comprised deeply sampled blood TCRbeta repertoires from subjects exposed to, actively infected with, or recovered from COVID-19. The repertoires were released in a freely available public database meant as a resource for research on the immune response to SARS-CoV-2. The samples were drawn from two sources: the first 160 participants of the ongoing ImmuneRACE study, and 950 to 1,500 subjects contributed by 6 global collaborators. A de-identified subject ID, COVID-19 status, age in years and sex were almost always included in the sample metadata. HLA class I and class II types, where available, came from metadata supplied by the sample provider rather than from assay-based typing.

From a lookup of the germline V gene (reference sequence), CDR1 and CDR2 are SSHAT and FNYEAQ. The CDR3, cysteine through phenylalanine, is 15 amino acids long. Solely the CDR3 DNA is kept, with 45 bases framed from the first base. For this chain, trimming is 5 bases at the V end and 4 bases at the J end, and the number of junction bases without a gene match is 3. What the authors observed across the whole study: How much clinical and demographic metadata was included differed by source and by participant, and the metadata was provided uncurated.

TCRbeta CDR3 regions were amplified from genomic DNA by means of the immunoSEQ Assay, a bias-controlled multiplex PCR. On the authors' methods: The number of nucleated cells in each sample was estimated by amplification of reference gene primers within the assay. To quantify the absolute abundance of each unique TCRbeta CDR3 rearrangement, sequence reads were collapsed and filtered. For each sample, productive Simpson clonality was calculated as the square root of Simpson's diversity index across productive rearrangements. In its TCRdb copy, this immuneACCESS table keeps in-frame sequences only and misses some clones. Where compared with another copy, unresolved V genes explain less than half of these, and the others have no known cause. V, J and clone size are taken as reported in that table, and D and trimming were inferred from the DNA itself. Across this sample there are fewer than 130,000 clones, with roughly four fifths seen only once. 15% to 20% of the sample lies in the top ten.

Collaborating institutions collected whole blood in K2EDTA tubes following their own protocols. For TCRbeta analysis, collaborators shipped samples as frozen whole blood, isolated PBMCs, or DNA extracted from either of those sample types. As regards this clone: Which antigen it targets is not known. No much larger clone exists at a distance of one base, and base qualities are not known.

Material for sequencing was peripheral blood. This sequence was found in a woman in her sixties or seventies with acute or convalescent COVID-19. The V and J segments used are TRBV7-7 and TRBJ2-3, and 13 bases in between align with TRBD2. The bases are TGTGCCAGCAGCCCCGGGACTAGCGGGGCAGATACGCAGTATTTT. It codes for CASSPGTSGADTQYF.